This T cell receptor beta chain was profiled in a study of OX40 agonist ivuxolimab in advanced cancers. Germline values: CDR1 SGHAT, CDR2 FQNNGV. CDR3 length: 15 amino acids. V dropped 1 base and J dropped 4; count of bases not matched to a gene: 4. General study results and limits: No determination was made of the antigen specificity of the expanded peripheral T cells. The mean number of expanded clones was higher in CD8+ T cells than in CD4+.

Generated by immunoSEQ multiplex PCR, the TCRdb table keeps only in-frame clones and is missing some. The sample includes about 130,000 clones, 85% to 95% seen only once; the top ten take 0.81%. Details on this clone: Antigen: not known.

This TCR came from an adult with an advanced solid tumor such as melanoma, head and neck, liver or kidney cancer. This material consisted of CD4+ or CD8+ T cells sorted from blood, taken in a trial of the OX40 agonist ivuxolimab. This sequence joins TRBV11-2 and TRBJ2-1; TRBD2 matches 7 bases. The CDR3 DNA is TGTGCCAGCAGCTTAGCGGGAGGTGGTTACAATGAGCAGTTCTTC. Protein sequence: CASSLAGGGYNEQFF.